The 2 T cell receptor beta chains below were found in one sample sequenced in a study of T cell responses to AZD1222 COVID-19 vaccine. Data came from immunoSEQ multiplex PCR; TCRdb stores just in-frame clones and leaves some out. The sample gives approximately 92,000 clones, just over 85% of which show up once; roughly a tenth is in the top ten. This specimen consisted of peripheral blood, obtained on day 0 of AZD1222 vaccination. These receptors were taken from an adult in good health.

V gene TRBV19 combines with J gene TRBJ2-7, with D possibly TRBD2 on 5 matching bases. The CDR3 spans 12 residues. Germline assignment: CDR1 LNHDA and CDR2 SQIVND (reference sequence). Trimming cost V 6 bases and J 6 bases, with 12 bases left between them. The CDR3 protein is CASSRRRGEQYF. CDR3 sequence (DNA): TGTGCCAGTAGCCGAAGACGGGGCGAGCAGTACTTC.

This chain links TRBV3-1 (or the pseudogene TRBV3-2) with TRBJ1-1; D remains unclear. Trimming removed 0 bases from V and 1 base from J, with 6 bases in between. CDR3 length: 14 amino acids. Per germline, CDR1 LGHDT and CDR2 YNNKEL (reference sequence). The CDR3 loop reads CASSQDQRNTEAFF. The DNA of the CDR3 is TGTGCCAGCAGCCAAGACCAGAGGAACACTGAAGCTTTCTTT.